This T cell receptor beta chain was retrieved from a study of CD8 T cells in Susac syndrome. TEMRA cells underwent FACS enrichment and CD8+ and CD4+ T cells underwent negative isolation. RNA totalling about 0.45 to 1 ug underwent reverse transcription with random hexamers. TCRdb redid the calling of the immunoSEQ multiplex PCR reads with MiXCR, one entry per CDR3 protein. The sample lists under 150,000 distinct CDR3 sequences, nearly 97% seen once, with over 0.075% in the top ten. The CDR3 covers 14 residues. V was clipped by 4 bases and J by 8 bases, with 18 bases between them. Germline CDR1 SGHNT, CDR2 YYREEE (reference sequence).

This receptor was taken from a human donor with Susac syndrome. The chain employs TRBV5-4 and TRBJ1-1, with a possible D match to TRBD1 (6 bases). Sequencing used CD4+ T cells from PBMCs. The CDR3 coding sequence is TGTGCCAGCAGCCCCGCGGGACATAATAAGGAAGCTTTCTTT. Translating gives CASSPAGHNKEAFF. The whole variable domain, filled in from reference TRBV5-4 and TRBJ1-1, reads ETGVTQSPTHLIKTRGQQVTLRCSSQSGHNTVSWYQQALGQGPQFIFQYYREEENGRGNFPPRFSGLQFPNYSSELNVNALELDDSALYLCASSPAGHNKEAFFGQGTRLTVV.